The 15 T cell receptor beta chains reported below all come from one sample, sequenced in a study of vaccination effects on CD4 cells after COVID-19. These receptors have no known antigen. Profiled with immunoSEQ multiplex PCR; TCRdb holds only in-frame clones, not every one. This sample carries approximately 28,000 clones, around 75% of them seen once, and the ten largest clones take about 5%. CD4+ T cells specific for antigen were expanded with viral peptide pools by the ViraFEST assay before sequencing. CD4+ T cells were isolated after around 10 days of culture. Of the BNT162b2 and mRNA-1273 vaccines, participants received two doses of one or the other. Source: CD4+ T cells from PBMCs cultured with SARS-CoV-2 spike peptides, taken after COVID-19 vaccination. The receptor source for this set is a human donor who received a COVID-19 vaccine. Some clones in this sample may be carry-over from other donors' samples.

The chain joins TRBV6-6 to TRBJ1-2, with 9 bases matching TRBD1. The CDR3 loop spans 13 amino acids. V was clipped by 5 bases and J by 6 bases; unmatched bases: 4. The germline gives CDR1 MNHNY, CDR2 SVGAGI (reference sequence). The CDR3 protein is CASSKRQGDGYTF. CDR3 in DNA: TGTGCCAGCAGTAAGCGACAGGGGGATGGCTACACCTTC.

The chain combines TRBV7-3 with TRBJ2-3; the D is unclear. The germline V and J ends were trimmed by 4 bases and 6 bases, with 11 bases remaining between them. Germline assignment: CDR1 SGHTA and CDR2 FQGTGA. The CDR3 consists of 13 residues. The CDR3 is CASSSQSMDTQYF. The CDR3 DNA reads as TGTGCCAGCAGCTCCCAATCCATGGATACGCAGTATTTT.

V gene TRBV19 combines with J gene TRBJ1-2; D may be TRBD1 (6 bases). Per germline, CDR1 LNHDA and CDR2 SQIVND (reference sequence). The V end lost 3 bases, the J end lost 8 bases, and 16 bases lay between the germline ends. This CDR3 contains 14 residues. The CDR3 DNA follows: TGTGCCAGTAGTATTGGAGTGAGGGGGACCGGCTACACCTTC. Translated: CASSIGVRGTGYTF.

The CDR3 DNA sequence: TGCGCCAGCAGCAAGGAGGGGGGAGGGAACACAGATACGCAGTATTTT. Protein product: CASSKEGGGNTDTQYF. The genes are TRBV5-1 and TRBJ2-3, with D perhaps TRBD2 (7 bases). This CDR3 contains 16 residues. With 4 bases removed from V and 2 bases from J, the gap between germline ends came to 17 bases. CDR1 is SGHRS, CDR2 YFSETQ, per germline. Full variable domain (remainder filled in from reference TRBV5-1 and TRBJ2-3): KAGVTQTPRYLIKTRGQQVTLSCSPISGHRSVSWYQQTPGQGLQFLFEYFSETQRNKGNFPGRFSGRQFSNSRSEMNVSTLELGDSALYLCASSKEGGGNTDTQYFGPGTRLTVL.

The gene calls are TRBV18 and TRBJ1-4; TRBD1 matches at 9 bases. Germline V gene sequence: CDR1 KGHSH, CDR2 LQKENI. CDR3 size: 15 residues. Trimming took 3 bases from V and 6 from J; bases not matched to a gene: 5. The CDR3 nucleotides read TGTGCCAGCTCACCCCGGACAGGGGCGGATGAAAAACTGTTTTTT. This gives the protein CASSPRTGADEKLFF.

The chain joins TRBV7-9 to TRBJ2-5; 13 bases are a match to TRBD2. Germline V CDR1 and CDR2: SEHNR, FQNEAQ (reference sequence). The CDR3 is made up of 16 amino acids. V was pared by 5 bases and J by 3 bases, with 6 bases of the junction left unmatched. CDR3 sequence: CASSLGLAGDKETQYF. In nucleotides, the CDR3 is TGTGCCAGCAGCCTTGGACTAGCGGGGGATAAAGAGACCCAGTACTTC.

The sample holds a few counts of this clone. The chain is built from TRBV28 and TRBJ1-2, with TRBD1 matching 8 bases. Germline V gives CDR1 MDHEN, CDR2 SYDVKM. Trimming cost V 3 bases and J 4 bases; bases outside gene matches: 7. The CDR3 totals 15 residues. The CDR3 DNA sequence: TGTGCCAGCAGTTTCGGGACAGGAGCCCTCTATGGCTACACCTTC. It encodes CASSFGTGALYGYTF.

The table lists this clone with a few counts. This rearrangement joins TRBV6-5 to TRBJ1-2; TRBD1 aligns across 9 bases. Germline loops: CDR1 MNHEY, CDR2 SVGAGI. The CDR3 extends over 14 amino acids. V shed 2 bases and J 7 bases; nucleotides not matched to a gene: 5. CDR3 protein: CASSYQGQGSGYTF. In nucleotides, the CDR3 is TGTGCCAGCAGTTACCAGGGACAGGGTAGTGGCTACACCTTC.

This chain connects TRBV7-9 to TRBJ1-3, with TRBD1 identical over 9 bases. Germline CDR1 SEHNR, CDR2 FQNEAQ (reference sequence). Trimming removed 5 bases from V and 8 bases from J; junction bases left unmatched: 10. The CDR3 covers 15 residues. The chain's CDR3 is CASSPTGGRGDTIYF. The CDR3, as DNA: TGTGCCAGCAGCCCAACAGGGGGCCGTGGGGACACCATATATTTT. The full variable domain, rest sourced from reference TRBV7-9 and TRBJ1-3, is DTGVSQNPRHKITKRGQNVTFRCDPISEHNRLYWYRQTLGQGPEFLTYFQNEAQLEKSRLLSDRFSAERPKGSFSTLEIQRTEQGDSAMYLCASSPTGGRGDTIYFGEGSWLTVV.

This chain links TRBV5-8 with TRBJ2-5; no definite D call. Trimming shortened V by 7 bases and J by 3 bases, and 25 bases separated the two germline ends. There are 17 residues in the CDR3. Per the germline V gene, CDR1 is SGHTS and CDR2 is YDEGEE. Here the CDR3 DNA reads TGTGCCAGCCCCATTTCCCCAACCCGGGTTTTTAAAGAGACCCAGTACTTC. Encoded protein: CASPISPTRVFKETQYF.

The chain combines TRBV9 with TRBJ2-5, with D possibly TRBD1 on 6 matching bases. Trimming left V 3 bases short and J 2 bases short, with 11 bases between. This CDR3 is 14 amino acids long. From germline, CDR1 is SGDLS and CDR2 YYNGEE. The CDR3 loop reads CASSETGLQETQYF. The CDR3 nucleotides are TGTGCCAGCAGCGAGACAGGCCTTCAAGAGACCCAGTACTTC.

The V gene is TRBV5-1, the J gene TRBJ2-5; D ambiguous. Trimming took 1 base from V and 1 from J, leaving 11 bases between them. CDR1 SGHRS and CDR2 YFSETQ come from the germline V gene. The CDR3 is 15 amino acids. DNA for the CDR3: TGCGCCAGCAGCTTGATTCCGGATTCCCAAGAGACCCAGTACTTC. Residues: CASSLIPDSQETQYF. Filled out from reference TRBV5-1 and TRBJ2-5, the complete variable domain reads KAGVTQTPRYLIKTRGQQVTLSCSPISGHRSVSWYQQTPGQGLQFLFEYFSETQRNKGNFPGRFSGRQFSNSRSEMNVSTLELGDSALYLCASSLIPDSQETQYFGPGTRLLVL.

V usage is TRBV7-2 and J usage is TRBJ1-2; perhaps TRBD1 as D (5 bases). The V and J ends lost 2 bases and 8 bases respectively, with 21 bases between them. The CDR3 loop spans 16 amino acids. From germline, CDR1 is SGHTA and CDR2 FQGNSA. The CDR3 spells CASSLSLGTVGLGYTF. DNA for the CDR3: TGTGCCAGCAGCTTAAGCCTTGGGACGGTCGGATTGGGCTACACCTTC.

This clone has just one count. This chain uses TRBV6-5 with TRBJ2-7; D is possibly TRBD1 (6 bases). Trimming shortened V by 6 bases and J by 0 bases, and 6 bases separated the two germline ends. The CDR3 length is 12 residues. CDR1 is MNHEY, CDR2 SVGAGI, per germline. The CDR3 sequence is CASRDSSYEQYV. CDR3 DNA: TGTGCCAGCAGGGACAGCTCCTACGAGCAGTACGTC.

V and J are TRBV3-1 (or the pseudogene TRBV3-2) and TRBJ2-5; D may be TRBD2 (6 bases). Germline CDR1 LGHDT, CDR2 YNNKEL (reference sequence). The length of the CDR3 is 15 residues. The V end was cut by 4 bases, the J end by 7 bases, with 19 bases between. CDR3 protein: CASSPRGTSGGTQYF. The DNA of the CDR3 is TGTGCCAGCAGCCCCCGAGGGACTTCCGGAGGGACCCAGTACTTC.